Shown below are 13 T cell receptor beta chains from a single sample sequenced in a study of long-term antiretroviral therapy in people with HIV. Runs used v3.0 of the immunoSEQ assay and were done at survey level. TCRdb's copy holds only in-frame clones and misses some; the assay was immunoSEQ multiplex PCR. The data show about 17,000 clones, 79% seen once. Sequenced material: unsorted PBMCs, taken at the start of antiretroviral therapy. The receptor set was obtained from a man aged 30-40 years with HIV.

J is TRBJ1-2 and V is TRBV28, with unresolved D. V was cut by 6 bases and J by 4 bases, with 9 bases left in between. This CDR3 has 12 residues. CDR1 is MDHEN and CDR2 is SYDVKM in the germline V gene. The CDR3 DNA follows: TGTGCCAGCAGCCTTGACACCTATGGCTACACCTTC. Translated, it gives CASSLDTYGYTF.

The chain's CDR3 is CASSLGAGTSYGYTF. Written as DNA, the CDR3 is TGTGCCAGCAGCTTAGGAGCGGGGACCAGCTATGGCTACACCTTC. This chain links TRBV13 with TRBJ1-2; weak D call: TRBD1 (5 bases). V dropped 0 bases and J dropped 4 bases, with 12 bases sitting between them. Germline lookup yields CDR1 PRHDT and CDR2 FYEKMQ (reference sequence). This CDR3 region has 15 residues.

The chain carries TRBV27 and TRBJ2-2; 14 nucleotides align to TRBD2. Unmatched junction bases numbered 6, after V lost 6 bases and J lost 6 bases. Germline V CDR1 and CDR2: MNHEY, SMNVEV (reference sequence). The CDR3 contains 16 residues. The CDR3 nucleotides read TGTGCCAGCAGGCCGGGACTAGCGGGAGAGGCCGGGGAGCTGTTTTTT. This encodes CASRPGLAGEAGELFF.

CDR3 protein: CASSLITSSYEQYF. The CDR3 bases are TGTGCCAGCAGCTTGATAACGTCGTCCTACGAGCAGTACTTC. The chain couples TRBV7-9 to TRBJ2-7; unclear D gene. This CDR3 spans 14 amino acids. Trimming removed 3 bases from V and 1 base from J, with 10 bases in between. Germline V gene sequence: CDR1 SEHNR, CDR2 FQNEAQ (reference sequence).

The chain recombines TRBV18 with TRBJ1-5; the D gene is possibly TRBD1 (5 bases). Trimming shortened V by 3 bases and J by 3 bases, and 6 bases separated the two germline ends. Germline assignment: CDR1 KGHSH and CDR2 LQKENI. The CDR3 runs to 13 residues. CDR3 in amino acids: CASSPTVNQPQHF. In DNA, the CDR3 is TGTGCCAGCTCACCGACAGTCAATCAGCCCCAGCATTTT.

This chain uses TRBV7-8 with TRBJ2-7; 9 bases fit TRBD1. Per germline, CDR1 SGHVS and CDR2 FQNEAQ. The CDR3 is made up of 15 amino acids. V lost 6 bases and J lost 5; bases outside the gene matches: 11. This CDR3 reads CASSRGGQGLNEQYF. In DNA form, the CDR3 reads TGTGCCAGCAGTCGCGGGGGACAGGGTTTGAACGAGCAGTACTTC.

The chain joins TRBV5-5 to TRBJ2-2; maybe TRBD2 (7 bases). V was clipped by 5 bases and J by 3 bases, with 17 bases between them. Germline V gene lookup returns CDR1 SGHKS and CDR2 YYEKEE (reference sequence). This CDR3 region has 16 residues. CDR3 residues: CASSSRGGFDTGELFF. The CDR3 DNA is TGTGCCAGCAGTTCGAGGGGGGGGTTCGACACCGGGGAGCTGTTTTTT.

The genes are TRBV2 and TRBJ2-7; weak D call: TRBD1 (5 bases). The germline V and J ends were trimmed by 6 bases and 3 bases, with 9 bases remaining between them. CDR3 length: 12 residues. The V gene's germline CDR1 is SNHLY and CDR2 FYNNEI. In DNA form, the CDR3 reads TGTGCCAGCAGGGACATGAGCTACGAGCAGTACTTC. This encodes CASRDMSYEQYF.

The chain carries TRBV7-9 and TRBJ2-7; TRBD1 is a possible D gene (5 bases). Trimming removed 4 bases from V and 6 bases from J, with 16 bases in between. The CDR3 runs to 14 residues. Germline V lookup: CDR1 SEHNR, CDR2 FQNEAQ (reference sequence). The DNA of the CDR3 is TGTGCCAGCAGCTCACCCCAGGGCTTTGCCGAGCAGTACTTC. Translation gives CASSSPQGFAEQYF.

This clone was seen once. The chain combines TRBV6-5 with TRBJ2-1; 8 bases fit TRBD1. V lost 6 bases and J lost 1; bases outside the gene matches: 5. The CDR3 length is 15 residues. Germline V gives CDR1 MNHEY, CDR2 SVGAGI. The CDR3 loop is CASRARGQSYNEQFF. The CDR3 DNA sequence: TGTGCCAGCAGAGCCAGGGGGCAATCCTACAATGAGCAGTTCTTC.

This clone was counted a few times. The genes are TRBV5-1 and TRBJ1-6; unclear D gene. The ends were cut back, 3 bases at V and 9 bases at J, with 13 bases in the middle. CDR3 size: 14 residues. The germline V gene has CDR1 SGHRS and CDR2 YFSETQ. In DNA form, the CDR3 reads TGCGCCAGCAGCTCGGACCGTGCGATTTCACCCCTCCACTTT. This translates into CASSSDRAISPLHF.

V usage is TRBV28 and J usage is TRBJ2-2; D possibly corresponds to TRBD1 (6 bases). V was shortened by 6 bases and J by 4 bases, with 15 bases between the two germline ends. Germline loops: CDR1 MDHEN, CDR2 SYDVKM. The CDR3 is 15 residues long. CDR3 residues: CASRGYRASTGELFF. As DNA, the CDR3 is TGTGCCAGCAGGGGCTACAGGGCTAGCACCGGGGAGCTGTTTTTT.

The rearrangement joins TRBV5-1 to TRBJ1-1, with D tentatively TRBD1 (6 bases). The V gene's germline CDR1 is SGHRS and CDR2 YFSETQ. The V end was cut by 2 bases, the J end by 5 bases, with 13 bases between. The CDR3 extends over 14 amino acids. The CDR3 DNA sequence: TGCGCCAGCAGCTTTGGGGGCGAGGGGACTGAAGCTTTCTTT. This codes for CASSFGGEGTEAFF.